The subject of this entry is one T cell receptor (beta chain). This specimen belongs to a study of control samples from healthy donors and cancer patients. Generated by immunoSEQ multiplex PCR, the TCRdb table keeps only in-frame clones and is missing some. The data show some 130,000 clones, approximately 94% seen once. Deletions cut 4 bases from V and 3 bases from J, with 12 bases between. The CDR3 spans 14 residues. Germline V gives CDR1 MGHDK, CDR2 SYGVNS. The sequenced sample consisted of blood. The sequence was obtained from a man between 25 and 39 years old in good health. J is TRBJ1-2 and V is TRBV25-1, with D perhaps matching TRBD1 (5 bases). The DNA for the CDR3 is TGTGCCAGCAGTGGGGGGACGTGGGACTATGGCTACACCTTC. Residues: CASSGGTWDYGYTF.